The subject of this entry is one TCR beta chain. Its antigen remains undetermined. No clone much larger than this one lies a single base away; base qualities are absent. These data originate in a study of blood T cell repertoires in COVID-19 (dated by TCRdb to the early 2020s). Regarding the complete study: Samples covering the acute and convalescent phases of COVID-19 were provided by collaborators in the United States, Italy and Spain. The prospective study material was composed of cDNA or gDNA derived from T cells, B-cell-depleted T cells, or PBMCs. Subjects who had been exposed to COVID-19, were actively infected with it, or had recovered from it provided the deeply sampled blood TCRbeta repertoires that made up the dataset. The repertoires were released in a freely available public database intended as a resource for research on the immune response to SARS-CoV-2. The samples were drawn from two sources: the first 160 participants of the ongoing ImmuneRACE study, and 1,254 subjects contributed by 6 global collaborators. Sample metadata almost always included a de-identified subject ID, COVID-19 status, age in years and sex. Where HLA class I and class II types were available, the types were taken from metadata supplied by the sample provider, not from assay-based typing. What the study reported, not specific to this receptor: The amount of clinical and demographic metadata varied by source and participant and was provided uncurated.

Collaborating institutions collected whole blood in K2EDTA tubes following their own protocols. Collaborator samples were shipped for TCRbeta analysis as frozen whole blood, isolated PBMCs, or DNA extracted from either sample type. TCRbeta CDR3 regions were amplified from genomic DNA using the immunoSEQ Assay, a bias-controlled multiplex PCR. Turning to the authors' computational methods: The number of nucleated cells in each sample was estimated from the amplification of reference gene primers within the assay. Sequence reads were collapsed and filtered to measure the absolute abundance of every unique TCRbeta CDR3 rearrangement. For each sample, productive Simpson clonality was calculated as the square root of Simpson's diversity index across productive rearrangements. The source is immuneACCESS, and TCRdb retained only in-frame sequences with V and J called. Part of the clones is not carried over; for the studies checked, unresolved V genes explain less than half of this, and the remainder is unexplained. V and J calls and clone size are given by that table; D and trimming were obtained from the DNA. The sample profile shows approximately 280,000 clones; around 86% of them were found once. The biggest ten clones account for roughly 2.3% of the sample.

V was cut back by 6 bases and J by 0 bases, leaving a gap of 13 bases between them. From the cysteine up to the phenylalanine, the CDR3 has a length of 15 residues. Only the CDR3 region is kept as DNA, spanning 45 bases read in frame from base 1. The CDR1 and CDR2 encoded by the germline V gene are SGHRS and YFSETQ. This sequence originates from a man aged 45-60 years with acute or convalescent COVID-19. The chain is assembled from TRBV5-1 and TRBJ2-1; the D gene assignment is ambiguous. The sequenced sample was peripheral blood. The CDR3 reads as follows: CASKSRSSSYNEQFF. The sequenced DNA is TGCGCCAGCAAAAGCAGGTCAAGCTCCTACAATGAGCAGTTCTTC. With the portions outside the CDR3 filled from the reference TRBV5-1 and TRBJ2-1 genes, the complete variable region becomes KAGVTQTPRYLIKTRGQQVTLSCSPISGHRSVSWYQQTPGQGLQFLFEYFSETQRNKGNFPGRFSGRQFSNSRSEMNVSTLELGDSALYLCASKSRSSSYNEQFFGPGTRLTVL.